These 18 T cell receptor beta chains were sequenced from one sample in a study of T-cell reconstitution after alpha-beta-depleted transplantation in children. Using unique molecular identifiers, the investigators prepared the TCRbeta library. TCRdb re-analysed the PCR reads in MiXCR, keeping a single row per CDR3 protein. Found here are 550,000 to 800,000 distinct CDR3 sequences, around 12% of them singletons; the top ten hold 0.79%. Sequenced material: PBMCs, taken before TCRalphabeta/CD19-depleted stem cell transplant. The receptors come from a girl aged 2 to 9 with congenital amegakaryocytic thrombocytopenia, due to receive a stem cell transplant.

This clonotype was seen many times. The V gene is TRBV12-3 or TRBV12-4, the J gene TRBJ2-7, with no clear D. Between the trimmed V and J ends, which lost 8 bases and 3 bases, there was a span of 14 bases. The CDR3 runs to 13 residues. The CDR3 protein is CASGPGSHYEQYF. For the CDR3, the DNA is TGTGCCAGCGGCCCGGGCTCTCACTACGAGCAGTACTTC.

This clonotype was seen more than once but under ten times. The rearrangement joins TRBV20-1 to TRBJ2-1; 11 bases are shared with TRBD2. Losses at the gene ends were 4 bases for V and 8 bases for J; bases not matched to a gene: 16. CDR3 size: 17 residues. CDR1 DFQATT and CDR2 SNEGSKA come from the germline V gene (reference sequence). The CDR3 DNA reads TGCAGTGCTACCGAAAGACTAGCGGGAACGAGTATCGATGAGCAGTTCTTC. Translation gives CSATERLAGTSIDEQFF.

This clonotype was counted at least ten times. This chain connects TRBV20-1 to TRBJ2-1; 8 bases are a match to TRBD2. J gave up 8 bases and V 6 bases, and 15 bases lay outside the gene matches. CDR3 size: 15 residues. CDR1 is DFQATT, CDR2 SNEGSKA, per germline (reference sequence). The CDR3 spells CSAALSSGSWYEQFF. Written as DNA, the CDR3 is TGCAGTGCCGCCCTCAGCAGCGGGAGCTGGTATGAGCAGTTCTTC.

This chain links TRBV10-3 with TRBJ2-1; the match to TRBD2 covers 7 bases. Germline loops: CDR1 ENHRY, CDR2 SYGVKD. The CDR3 contains 19 residues. J was trimmed by 5 bases and V by 0 bases; bases with no gene match: 16. The CDR3 loop reads CAISESDLGRGLGDNEQFF. The DNA for the CDR3 is TGTGCCATCAGTGAGTCCGACTTGGGGCGAGGACTAGGGGACAATGAGCAGTTCTTC.

This clonotype was observed many times. The gene calls are TRBV5-6 and TRBJ2-2, with no clear D. Germline V gene lookup returns CDR1 SGHDT and CDR2 YYEEEE. V was clipped by 0 bases and J by 5 bases, with 8 bases between them. The CDR3 covers 14 residues. Here the CDR3 reads CASSLEARTGELFF. In DNA form, the CDR3 reads TGTGCCAGCAGCTTGGAAGCTAGAACCGGGGAGCTGTTTTTT.

V gene TRBV2 combines with J gene TRBJ2-7; 7 nucleotides match TRBD2. This CDR3 is 16 amino acids long. CDR1 SNHLY and CDR2 FYNNEI come from the germline V gene. With V trimmed by 7 bases and J by 2 bases, 14 bases remained unmatched. The CDR3 reads CASIVAPGLVPYEQYF. The CDR3 region has the DNA TGTGCCAGCATTGTGGCCCCCGGACTAGTCCCCTACGAGCAGTACTTC.

This clonotype was counted between two and nine times. The chain has TRBV12-3 or TRBV12-4 and TRBJ2-1; no firm D call. V lost 7 bases and J lost 2, with 6 bases in between. The CDR3 runs to 12 residues. In DNA form, the CDR3 reads TGTGCCAGCATGTGGACCTACAATGAGCAGTTCTTC. Amino acid sequence: CASMWTYNEQFF.

This clonotype was seen ten or more times. This chain joins TRBV5-1 and TRBJ1-1; D may be TRBD1 (5 bases). The V gene lost 0 bases and the J gene lost 0 bases, with 12 bases spanning the gap. Looked up from germline, CDR1 is SGHRS and CDR2 is YFSETQ. CDR3 length: 16 amino acids. The CDR3: CASSLDGGVLNTEAFF. The CDR3, as DNA: TGCGCCAGCAGCTTGGATGGGGGAGTTTTGAACACTGAAGCTTTCTTT.

This clonotype was seen at least ten times. The chain carries TRBV5-1 and TRBJ2-4; the match to TRBD1 covers 9 bases. The V gene's germline CDR1 is SGHRS and CDR2 YFSETQ. The CDR3 totals 15 residues. Losses at the gene ends were 3 bases for V and 4 bases for J; bases not matched to a gene: 5. The CDR3 loop reads CASSSTGGAKNIQYF. The CDR3 nucleotides read TGCGCCAGCAGCTCCACAGGGGGCGCAAAAAACATTCAGTACTTC.

Only a few counts were recorded for this clonotype. The DNA of the CDR3 is TGTGCCACCAGCCCACCGTCTAGCGCCAGCCAGTTCTTC. This gives the protein CATSPPSSASQFF. The chain links TRBV15 to TRBJ2-1; D may be TRBD2 (6 bases). The CDR3 runs 13 residues. CDR1 LNHNV and CDR2 YYDKDF come from the germline V gene (reference sequence). V shed 5 bases and J shed 13 bases, with 18 bases lying between them.

The rearrangement joins TRBV20-1 to TRBJ2-7; D is uncertain. Germline loops: CDR1 DFQATT, CDR2 SNEGSKA (reference sequence). V was shortened by 1 base and J by 2 bases, with 9 bases between the two germline ends. This CDR3 has 13 residues. The CDR3 sequence: CSARVLGPYEQYF. CDR3 coding DNA: TGCAGTGCTAGAGTTCTAGGTCCCTACGAGCAGTACTTC.

This clonotype was seen many times. The V gene is TRBV29-1, the J gene TRBJ1-1; D remains ambiguous. Per the germline V gene, CDR1 is SQVTM and CDR2 is ANQGSEA. V gave up 5 bases and J gave up 1 base, with 11 bases separating them. This CDR3 has 13 residues. CDR3 amino acids: CSVFGAQNTEAFF. CDR3 in DNA: TGCAGCGTTTTCGGAGCCCAGAACACTGAAGCTTTCTTT. Full variable domain (remainder filled in from reference TRBV29-1 and TRBJ1-1): SAVISQKPSRDICQRGTSLTIQCQVDSQVTMMFWYRQQPGQSLTLIATANQGSEATYESGFVIDKFPISRPNLTFSTLTVSNMSPEDSSIYLCSVFGAQNTEAFFGQGTRLTVV.

This clonotype has only a few counts. The chain links TRBV4-1 to TRBJ2-1, with 9 bases aligning to TRBD1. The CDR3 is made up of 14 amino acids. Trimming at V came to 1 base and at J to 16 bases, leaving 11 bases not matched to a gene. Germline assignment: CDR1 MGHRA and CDR2 YSYEKL. The CDR3 nucleotides read TGCGCCAGCAGCCAAGGTCTAGGGGACAGGGTTATCTTCTTC. This encodes CASSQGLGDRVIFF.

This clonotype was observed many times. V gene TRBV29-1 combines with J gene TRBJ2-1; D gene ambiguous. V shed 8 bases and J shed 8 bases, with 10 bases lying between them. The CDR3 runs to 10 residues. Germline CDR1 and CDR2: SQVTM and ANQGSEA. CDR3 loop: CSPRSHEQFF. Written as DNA, the CDR3 is TGCAGCCCAAGATCCCATGAGCAGTTCTTC.

The chain employs TRBV29-1 and TRBJ2-3; 11 nucleotides match TRBD2. This CDR3 has 15 amino acids. The junction had 9 bases not matched to a gene; V was cut back by 4 bases and J by 6 bases. Germline CDR1 reads SQVTM; CDR2 reads ANQGSEA. The CDR3 protein is CSVAPWSSGGDTQYF. CDR3 in DNA: TGCAGCGTTGCCCCGTGGTCTAGCGGGGGGGATACGCAGTATTTT.

Worth noting for this clonotype: A single base separates this from a much larger clone, so it may be a read error. This rearrangement joins TRBV30 to TRBJ2-1, with TRBD2 identical over 9 bases. This CDR3 is 18 amino acids long. Germline CDR1 GTSNPN, CDR2 SVGIG (reference sequence). The CDR3: CAWSALAGTLSSYNEKFF. The CDR3 DNA reads TGTGCCTGGTCGGCCCTAGCGGGGACCTTGAGCTCCTACAATGAGAAGTTCTTC.

This clonotype has only one observation. The gene calls are TRBV19 and TRBJ2-2; D is uncertain. V lost 3 bases to trimming and J lost 9 bases, with 17 bases between them. Per the germline V gene, CDR1 is LNHDA and CDR2 is SQIVND (reference sequence). The CDR3 length is 15 residues. The CDR3 DNA is TGTGCCAGTAGTATCAACGGGCGGACCGGCCGGGAGCTGTTTTTT. This codes for CASSINGRTGRELFF.

The gene calls are TRBV5-1 and TRBJ2-7; 11 bases agree with TRBD2. Germline V gene sequence: CDR1 SGHRS, CDR2 YFSETQ. V shed 3 bases, J shed 8 bases, and the junction held 10 bases outside the gene matches. The CDR3 spans 15 residues. This CDR3 reads CASSSLLAGEEKQYF. The CDR3 nucleotides read TGCGCCAGCAGCTCCCTACTAGCGGGAGAGGAGAAGCAGTACTTC.